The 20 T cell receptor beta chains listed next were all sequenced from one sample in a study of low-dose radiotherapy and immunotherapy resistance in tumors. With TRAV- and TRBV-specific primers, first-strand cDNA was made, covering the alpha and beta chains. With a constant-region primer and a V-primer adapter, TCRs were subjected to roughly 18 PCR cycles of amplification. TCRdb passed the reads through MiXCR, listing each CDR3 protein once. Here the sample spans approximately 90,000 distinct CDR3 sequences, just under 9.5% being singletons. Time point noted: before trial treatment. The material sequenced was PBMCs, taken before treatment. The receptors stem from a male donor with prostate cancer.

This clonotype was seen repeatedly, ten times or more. CDR3 coding DNA: TGTGCCAGCAGCGACGGGACTAGCGGGAGAAATGAGCAGTACTTC. Its translation is CASSDGTSGRNEQYF. This chain uses TRBV7-9 with TRBJ2-7; 14 bases align to TRBD2. V was pared by 5 bases and J by 7 bases, with 7 bases of the junction left unmatched. The CDR3 covers 15 residues. The germline V gene has CDR1 SEHNR and CDR2 FQNEAQ (reference sequence).

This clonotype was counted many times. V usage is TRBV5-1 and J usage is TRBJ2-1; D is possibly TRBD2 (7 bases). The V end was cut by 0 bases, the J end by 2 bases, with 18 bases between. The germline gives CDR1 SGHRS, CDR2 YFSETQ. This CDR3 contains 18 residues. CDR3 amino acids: CASSLARWEGDPYNEQFF. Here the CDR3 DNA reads TGCGCCAGCAGCTTGGCCAGGTGGGAGGGGGACCCCTACAATGAGCAGTTCTTC.

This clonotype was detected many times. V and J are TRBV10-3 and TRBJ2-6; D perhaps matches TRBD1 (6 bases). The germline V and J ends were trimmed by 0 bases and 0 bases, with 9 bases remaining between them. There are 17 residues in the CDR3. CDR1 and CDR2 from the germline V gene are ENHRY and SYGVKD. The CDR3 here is CAISESGANSGANVLTF. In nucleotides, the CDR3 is TGTGCCATCAGTGAGTCGGGGGCTAACTCTGGGGCCAACGTCCTGACTTTC.

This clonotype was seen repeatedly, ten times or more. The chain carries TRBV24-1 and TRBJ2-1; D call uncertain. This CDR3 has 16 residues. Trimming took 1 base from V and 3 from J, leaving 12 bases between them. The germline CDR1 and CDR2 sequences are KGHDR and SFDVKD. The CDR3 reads CATSDFPGSLYNEQFF. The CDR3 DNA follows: TGTGCCACCAGTGATTTCCCGGGCTCGCTCTACAATGAGCAGTTCTTC.

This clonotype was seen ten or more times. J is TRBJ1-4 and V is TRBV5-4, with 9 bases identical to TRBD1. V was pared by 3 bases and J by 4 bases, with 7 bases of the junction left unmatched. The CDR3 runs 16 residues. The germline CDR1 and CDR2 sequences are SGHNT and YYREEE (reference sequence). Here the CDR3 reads CASSSDRGWGNEKLFF. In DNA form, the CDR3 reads TGTGCCAGCAGCTCGGACAGGGGTTGGGGTAATGAAAAACTGTTTTTT.

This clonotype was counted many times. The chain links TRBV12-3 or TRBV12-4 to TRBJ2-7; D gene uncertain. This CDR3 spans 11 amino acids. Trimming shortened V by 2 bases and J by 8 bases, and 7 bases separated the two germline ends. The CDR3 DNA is TGTGCCAGCAGTTTAAAAGACCAGCAGTACTTC. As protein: CASSLKDQQYF.

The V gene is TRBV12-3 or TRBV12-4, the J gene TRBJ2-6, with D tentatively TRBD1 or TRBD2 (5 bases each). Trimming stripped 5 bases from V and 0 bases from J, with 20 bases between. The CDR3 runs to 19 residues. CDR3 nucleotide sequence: TGTGCCAGCAGTCCCCTTTGGGGGAGAGTAAGCTCTGGGGCCAACGTCCTGACTTTC. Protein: CASSPLWGRVSSGANVLTF.

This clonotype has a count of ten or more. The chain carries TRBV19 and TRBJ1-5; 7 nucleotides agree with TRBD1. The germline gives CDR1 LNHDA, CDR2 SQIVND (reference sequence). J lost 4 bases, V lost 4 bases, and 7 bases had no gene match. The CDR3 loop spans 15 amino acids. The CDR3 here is CASSTRTGYNQPQHF. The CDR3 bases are TGTGCCAGTAGTACGAGGACAGGTTATAATCAGCCCCAGCATTTT.

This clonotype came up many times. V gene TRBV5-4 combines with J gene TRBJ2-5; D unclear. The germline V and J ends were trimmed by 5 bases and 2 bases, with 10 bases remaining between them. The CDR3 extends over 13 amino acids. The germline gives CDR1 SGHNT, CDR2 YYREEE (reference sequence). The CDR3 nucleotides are TGTGCCAGCAGTCGCGCCGCACAAGAGACCCAGTACTTC. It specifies CASSRAAQETQYF.

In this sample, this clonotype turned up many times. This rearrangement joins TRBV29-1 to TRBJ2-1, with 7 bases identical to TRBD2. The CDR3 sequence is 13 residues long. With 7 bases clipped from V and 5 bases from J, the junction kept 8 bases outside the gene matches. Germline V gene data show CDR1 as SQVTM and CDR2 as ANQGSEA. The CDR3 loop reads CSAAGALDNEQFF. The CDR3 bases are TGCAGCGCCGCGGGAGCGCTCGACAATGAGCAGTTCTTC.

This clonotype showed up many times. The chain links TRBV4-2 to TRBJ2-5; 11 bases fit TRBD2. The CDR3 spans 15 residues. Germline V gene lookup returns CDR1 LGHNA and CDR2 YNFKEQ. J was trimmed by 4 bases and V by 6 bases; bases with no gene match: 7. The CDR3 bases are TGTGCCAGCAGTAGCGGGAGGGCTGTAGGAGAGACCCAGTACTTC. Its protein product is CASSSGRAVGETQYF.

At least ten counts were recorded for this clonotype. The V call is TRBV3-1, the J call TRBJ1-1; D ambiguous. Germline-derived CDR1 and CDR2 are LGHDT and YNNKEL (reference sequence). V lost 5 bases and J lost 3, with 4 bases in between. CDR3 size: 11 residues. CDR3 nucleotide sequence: TGTGCCAGCAGCTACTACACTGAAGCTTTCTTT. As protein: CASSYYTEAFF.

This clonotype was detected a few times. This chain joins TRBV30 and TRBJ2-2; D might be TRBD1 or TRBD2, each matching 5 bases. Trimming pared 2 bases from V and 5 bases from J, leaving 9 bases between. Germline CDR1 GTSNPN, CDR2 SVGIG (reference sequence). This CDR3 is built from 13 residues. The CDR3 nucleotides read TGTGCCTGGAGTTTCAGGGAGACCGGGGAGCTGTTTTTT. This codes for CAWSFRETGELFF.

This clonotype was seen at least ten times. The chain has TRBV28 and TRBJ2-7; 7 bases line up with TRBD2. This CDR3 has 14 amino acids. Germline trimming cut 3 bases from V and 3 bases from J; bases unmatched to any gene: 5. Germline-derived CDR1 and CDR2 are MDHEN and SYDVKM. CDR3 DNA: TGTGCCAGCAGTTTCCAGGGCGGGAGCTACGAGCAGTACTTC. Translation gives CASSFQGGSYEQYF.

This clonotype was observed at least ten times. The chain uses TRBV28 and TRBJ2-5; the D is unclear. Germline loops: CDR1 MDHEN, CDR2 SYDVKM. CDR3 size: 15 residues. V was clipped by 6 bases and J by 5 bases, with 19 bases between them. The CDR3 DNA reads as TGTGCCAGCAGCCAAGCTCTCGAAGGGATTGAGACCCAGTACTTC. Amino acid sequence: CASSQALEGIETQYF. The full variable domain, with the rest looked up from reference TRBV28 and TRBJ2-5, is DVKVTQSSRYLVKRTGEKVFLECVQDMDHENMFWYRQDPGLGLRLIYFSYDVKMKEKGDIPEGYSVSREKKERFSLILESASTNQTSMYLCASSQALEGIETQYFGPGTRLLVL.

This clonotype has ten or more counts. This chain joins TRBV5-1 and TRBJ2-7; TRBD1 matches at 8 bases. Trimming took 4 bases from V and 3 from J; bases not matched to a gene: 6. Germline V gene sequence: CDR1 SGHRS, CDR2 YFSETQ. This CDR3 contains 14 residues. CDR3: CASSVGQGDYEQYF. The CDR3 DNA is TGCGCCAGCAGCGTAGGACAGGGCGACTACGAGCAGTACTTC.

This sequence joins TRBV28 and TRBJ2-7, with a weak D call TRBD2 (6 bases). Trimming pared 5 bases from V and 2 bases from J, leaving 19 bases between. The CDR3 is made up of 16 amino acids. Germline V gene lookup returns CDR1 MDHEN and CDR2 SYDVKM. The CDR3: CASSPGGTGRPYEQYF. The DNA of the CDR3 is TGTGCCAGCAGTCCGGGCGGGACGGGGCGACCCTACGAGCAGTACTTC. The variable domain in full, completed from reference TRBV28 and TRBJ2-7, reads DVKVTQSSRYLVKRTGEKVFLECVQDMDHENMFWYRQDPGLGLRLIYFSYDVKMKEKGDIPEGYSVSREKKERFSLILESASTNQTSMYLCASSPGGTGRPYEQYFGPGTRLTVT.

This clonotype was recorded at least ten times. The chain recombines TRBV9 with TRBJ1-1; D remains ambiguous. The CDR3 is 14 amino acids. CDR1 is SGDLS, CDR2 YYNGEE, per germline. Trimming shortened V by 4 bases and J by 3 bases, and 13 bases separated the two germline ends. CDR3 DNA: TGTGCCAGCAGCCCAAGCTGGGAGGACACTGAAGCTTTCTTT. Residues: CASSPSWEDTEAFF.

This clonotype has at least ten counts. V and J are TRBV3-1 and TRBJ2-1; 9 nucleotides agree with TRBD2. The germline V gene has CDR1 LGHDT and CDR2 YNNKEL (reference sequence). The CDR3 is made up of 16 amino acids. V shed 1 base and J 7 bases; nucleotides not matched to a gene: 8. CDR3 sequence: CASSQAAGGLGNEQFF. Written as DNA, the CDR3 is TGTGCCAGCAGCCAAGCAGCGGGAGGCTTGGGGAATGAGCAGTTCTTC.

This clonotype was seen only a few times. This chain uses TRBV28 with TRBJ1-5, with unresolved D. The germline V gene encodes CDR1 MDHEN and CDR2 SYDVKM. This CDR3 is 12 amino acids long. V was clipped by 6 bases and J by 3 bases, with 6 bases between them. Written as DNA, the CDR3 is TGTGCCAGCAGAGACCACAATCAGCCCCAGCATTTT. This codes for CASRDHNQPQHF.